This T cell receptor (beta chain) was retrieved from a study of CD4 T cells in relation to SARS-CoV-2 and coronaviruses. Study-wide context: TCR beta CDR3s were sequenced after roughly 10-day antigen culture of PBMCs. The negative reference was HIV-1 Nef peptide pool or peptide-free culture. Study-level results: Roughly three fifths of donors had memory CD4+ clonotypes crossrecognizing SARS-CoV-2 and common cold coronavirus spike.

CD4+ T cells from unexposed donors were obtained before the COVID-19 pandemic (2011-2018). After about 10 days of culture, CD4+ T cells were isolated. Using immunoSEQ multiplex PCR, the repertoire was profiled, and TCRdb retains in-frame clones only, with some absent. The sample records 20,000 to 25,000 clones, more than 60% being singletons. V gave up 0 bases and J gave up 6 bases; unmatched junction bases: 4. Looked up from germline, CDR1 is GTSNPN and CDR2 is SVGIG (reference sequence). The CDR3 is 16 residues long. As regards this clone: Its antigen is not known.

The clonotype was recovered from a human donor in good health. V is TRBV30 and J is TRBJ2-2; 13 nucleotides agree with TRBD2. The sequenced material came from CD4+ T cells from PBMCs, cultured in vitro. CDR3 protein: CAWSVGTSGMPGELFF. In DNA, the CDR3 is TGTGCCTGGAGTGTCGGGACTAGCGGGATGCCCGGGGAGCTGTTTTTT.